Below, 12 T cell receptor beta chains from the same sample are listed, as sequenced in a study of T-cell memory formation after mild COVID-19 (dated by TCRdb to about 2021). The library was produced with 5' RACE. The listed sequencing device is Illumina NovaSeq 6000. TCRdb itself trimmed the public reads at Q25 with fastp, ran MiXCR and retained productive beta chains. Rows matching on CDR3 protein sequence are summarized as one entry with the most common DNA and genes. The table for this sample lists fewer than 35,000 distinct CDR3 sequences; about 15% of them were counted only once. Together, the top ten hold roughly 1.5% of the sample. Sample: PBMCs or a T cell subset sorted from them (not recorded which). The receptors stem from an adult who had mild COVID-19 (a few samples of this study predate the infection). The sample titles of this study are shuffled in the database, so cell type and time point are left out.

There are many counts of this clonotype. V gene TRBV12-3 or TRBV12-4 combines with J gene TRBJ2-6; no reliable D call. This CDR3 region has 15 residues. Trimming took off 2 bases at V and 2 bases at J, with 7 bases between the two ends. The CDR3 loop reads CASSLWGTGANVLTF. The DNA for the CDR3 is TGTGCCAGCAGTTTATGGGGTACTGGGGCCAACGTCCTGACTTTC.

The V call is TRBV5-1, the J call TRBJ2-7; 9 nucleotides match TRBD2. With 4 bases clipped from V and 6 bases from J, the junction kept 17 bases outside the gene matches. CDR3 length equals 17 residues. Germline loops: CDR1 SGHRS, CDR2 YFSETQ. CDR3 sequence reads: CASSPGASGILGPEQYF. In DNA, the CDR3 is TGCGCCAGCAGCCCCGGGGCTAGCGGGATCCTCGGCCCCGAGCAGTACTTC.

The genes are TRBV2 and TRBJ1-1; D is unresolved. V was shortened by 6 bases and J by 1 base, with 12 bases between the two germline ends. This CDR3 is built from 14 residues. CDR1 and CDR2 from the germline V gene are SNHLY and FYNNEI. The CDR3 DNA follows: TGTGCCAGCAGCGAGACATCGAGGAACACTGAAGCTTTCTTT. This translates into CASSETSRNTEAFF.

This clonotype was detected many times. V and J are TRBV7-9 and TRBJ2-1; 13 nucleotides agree with TRBD2. V shed 5 bases and J 2 bases; nucleotides not matched to a gene: 12. The CDR3 is made up of 19 amino acids. Germline V gene sequence: CDR1 SEHNR, CDR2 FQNEAQ (reference sequence). The DNA of the CDR3 is TGTGCCAGCAGCCCCAGGACTAGCGGGAGATGGGGGACCTACAATGAGCAGTTCTTC. Protein: CASSPRTSGRWGTYNEQFF.

This clonotype was recorded a few times. The chain carries TRBV14 and TRBJ2-7; no firm D call. The CDR3 consists of 13 residues. CDR1 and CDR2 (germline): SGHDN, FVKESK. V lost 0 bases and J lost 3, with 6 bases in between. CDR3 region: CASSQDFYYEQYF. In DNA form, the CDR3 reads TGTGCCAGCAGCCAAGACTTCTACTACGAGCAGTACTTC.

This clonotype came up many times. The gene calls are TRBV5-5 and TRBJ1-3, with a tentative D call TRBD1 (6 bases). The CDR3 loop spans 14 amino acids. V shed 6 bases and J shed 3 bases, with 13 bases lying between them. The germline gives CDR1 SGHKS, CDR2 YYEKEE (reference sequence). The CDR3 loop reads CASTPGGGGNTIYF. CDR3 nucleotide sequence: TGTGCCAGCACTCCGGGAGGGGGTGGAAACACCATATATTTT.

The chain's CDR3 is CASSPRDNEQFF. In nucleotides, the CDR3 is TGTGCCAGCAGCCCCAGGGACAATGAGCAGTTCTTC. The V and J genes are TRBV7-9 and TRBJ2-1; TRBD1 might be the D (5 bases). This CDR3 is built from 12 residues. In germline, CDR1 is SEHNR, CDR2 FQNEAQ (reference sequence). Trimming removed 5 bases from V and 5 bases from J, with 7 bases in between. Full variable domain (outside the CDR3, taken from reference TRBV7-9 and TRBJ2-1): DTGVSQNPRHKITKRGQNVTFRCDPISEHNRLYWYRQTLGQGPEFLTYFQNEAQLEKSRLLSDRFSAERPKGSFSTLEIQRTEQGDSAMYLCASSPRDNEQFFGPGTRLTVL.

At least ten counts were recorded for this clonotype. The chain carries TRBV5-1 and TRBJ1-1; perhaps TRBD1 as D (5 bases). In germline, CDR1 is SGHRS, CDR2 YFSETQ. V was pared by 3 bases and J by 1 base, with 10 bases between. The CDR3 runs 14 residues. CDR3 region: CASSSGPTNTEAFF. The CDR3 nucleotides are TGCGCCAGCAGCTCGGGACCGACGAACACTGAAGCTTTCTTT.

This clonotype has a count of ten or more. This chain joins TRBV4-3 and TRBJ1-5; D gene unclear. CDR3 size: 16 residues. Germline CDR1 reads LGHNA; CDR2 reads YSLEER. V lost 0 bases, J lost 4 bases, and 13 bases lay in between. Here the CDR3 reads CASSQDPPKTNQPQHF. CDR3 coding DNA: TGCGCCAGCAGCCAAGATCCGCCCAAGACTAATCAGCCCCAGCATTTT.

The sample holds many counts of this clonotype. V is TRBV29-1 and J is TRBJ2-7, with unresolved D. The V end was cut by 7 bases, the J end by 4 bases, with 20 bases between. The length of the CDR3 is 14 residues. CDR1 is SQVTM and CDR2 is ANQGSEA in the germline V gene. The CDR3 DNA is TGCAGCGCCGCGTCTTGGACCGACCATTACGAGCAGTACTTC. It encodes CSAASWTDHYEQYF.

This clonotype came up many times. The V gene is TRBV25-1, the J gene TRBJ1-2, with TRBD1 as a possible D gene (6 bases). Per the germline V gene, CDR1 is MGHDK and CDR2 is SYGVNS. Trimming pared 3 bases from V and 8 bases from J, leaving 16 bases between. This CDR3 has 14 residues. The CDR3 sequence is CASSDPNRAGGYTF. The CDR3 DNA sequence: TGTGCCAGCAGTGACCCAAACAGGGCTGGGGGCTACACCTTC.

The chain has TRBV3-1 and TRBJ1-6; TRBD1 is a possible D gene (6 bases). Between the trimmed V and J ends, which lost 4 bases and 13 bases, there was a span of 14 bases. The CDR3 has 13 amino acids. Germline assignment: CDR1 LGHDT and CDR2 YNNKEL (reference sequence). Here the CDR3 DNA reads TGTGCCAGCAGCCCTAGGGGGTCGTGGCCCCTCCACTTT. Translated: CASSPRGSWPLHF.